These 20 T cell receptor beta chains share one sample of origin, sequenced in a study of blood T cell repertoires in COVID-19. Sequencing was performed with immunoSEQ multiplex PCR; in TCRdb, only in-frame clones are kept and a portion is missing. Of under 250,000 clones listed, around 80% are singletons. Input material: peripheral blood. These receptors all stem from a man aged 40-49 years with acute or convalescent COVID-19.

The chain carries TRBV7-2 and TRBJ2-1; 9 nucleotides agree with TRBD2. With 1 base clipped from V and 6 bases from J, the junction kept 4 bases outside the gene matches. The CDR3 is 15 residues long. Per the germline V gene, CDR1 is SGHTA and CDR2 is FQGNSA. In nucleotides, the CDR3 is TGTGCCAGCAGCTTAGGTAGCGGGAGATCCAATGAGCAGTTCTTC. This encodes CASSLGSGRSNEQFF.

The chain recombines TRBV18 with TRBJ1-5, with D possibly matching TRBD1 (5 bases). The CDR3 is made up of 13 amino acids. Germline lookup yields CDR1 KGHSH and CDR2 LQKENI. Trimming took 5 bases from V and 8 from J, leaving 13 bases between them. The CDR3 DNA follows: TGTGCCAGCTCATCGACAGCCGGTGAGCCCCAGCATTTT. This translates into CASSSTAGEPQHF.

The chain uses TRBV27 and TRBJ2-5, with 9 bases matching TRBD2. V lost 5 bases to trimming and J lost 5 bases; unmatched junction nucleotides: 6. The CDR3 runs 14 residues. Germline assignment: CDR1 MNHEY and CDR2 SMNVEV (reference sequence). The DNA of the CDR3 is TGTGCCAGCAGTCCACTTAGCGGGAGTGAGACCCAGTACTTC. Encoded protein: CASSPLSGSETQYF.

The V call is TRBV6-5, the J call TRBJ2-4, with a possible D match to TRBD1 (5 bases). Germline V lookup: CDR1 MNHEY, CDR2 SVGAGI. This CDR3 is built from 12 residues. V gave up 6 bases and J gave up 6 bases, with 9 bases separating them. The CDR3 sequence is CASSADRNIQYF. CDR3 DNA: TGTGCCAGCAGCGCCGACAGAAACATTCAGTACTTC.

This chain uses TRBV7-2 with TRBJ1-1; no reliable D call. Germline V gene data show CDR1 as SGHTA and CDR2 as FQGNSA. Trimming removed 1 base from V and 1 base from J, with 7 bases in between. CDR3 length: 14 residues. The CDR3 sequence is CASSLDQENTEAFF. The CDR3, as DNA: TGTGCCAGCAGCTTAGATCAGGAGAACACTGAAGCTTTCTTT.

This clone has only one observation. This chain connects TRBV10-3 to TRBJ2-7; 9 bases align to TRBD1. CDR1 and CDR2 (germline): ENHRY, SYGVKD. With 0 bases clipped from V and 0 bases from J, the junction kept 0 bases outside the gene matches. The CDR3 has 15 amino acids. The CDR3 protein is CAISESGQGSYEQYF. CDR3 sequence (DNA): TGTGCCATCAGTGAGTCGGGACAGGGCTCCTACGAGCAGTACTTC.

A few counts support this clone. The chain combines TRBV29-1 with TRBJ1-2; D unclear. V was trimmed by 3 bases and J by 6 bases, leaving 11 bases between them. Germline V lookup: CDR1 SQVTM, CDR2 ANQGSEA. The CDR3 runs to 12 residues. The chain's CDR3 is CSVESPGNGYTF. CDR3 nucleotides: TGCAGCGTTGAGTCGCCAGGTAATGGCTACACCTTC.

This chain joins TRBV6-5 and TRBJ1-6; D remains unclear. The CDR3 consists of 14 residues. Trimming pared 3 bases from V and 7 bases from J, leaving 10 bases between. CDR1 is MNHEY and CDR2 is SVGAGI in the germline V gene. CDR3 DNA sequence: TGTGCCAGCAGTTATCGGACTGAGAATTCACCCCTCCACTTT. Translated, it gives CASSYRTENSPLHF.

In this sample, this clone turned up once. CDR3 DNA sequence: TGTGCCAGCAGTTACGACCCCCTAGGTCCCCAGCATTTT. Amino acid sequence: CASSYDPLGPQHF. The chain employs TRBV5-6 and TRBJ1-5, with D hard to call. From germline, CDR1 is SGHDT and CDR2 YYEEEE. V was cut by 5 bases and J by 10 bases, with 16 bases left in between. The CDR3 length is 13 residues.

The chain has TRBV4-2 and TRBJ2-2; a possible D gene is TRBD2 (5 bases). The CDR3 totals 14 residues. In germline, CDR1 is LGHNA, CDR2 YNFKEQ. V was pared by 0 bases and J by 4 bases, with 6 bases between. CDR3 nucleotide sequence: TGTGCCAGCAGCCAAGATGAGGGCACCGGGGAGCTGTTTTTT. It yields the protein CASSQDEGTGELFF.

CDR3 loop: CASSSLAWTGELFF. Written as DNA, the CDR3 is TGCGCCAGCAGCTCCCTTGCGTGGACCGGGGAGCTGTTTTTT. This rearrangement joins TRBV5-1 to TRBJ2-2; D is undetermined. This CDR3 region has 14 residues. CDR1 and CDR2 (germline): SGHRS, YFSETQ. Between the trimmed V and J ends, which lost 3 bases and 5 bases, there was a span of 11 bases.

This clone was detected only a few times. The V gene is TRBV12-5, the J gene TRBJ2-1; a possible D gene is TRBD2 (6 bases). The germline gives CDR1 LGHNT, CDR2 FRNRAP. The V gene lost 3 bases and the J gene lost 8 bases, with 11 bases spanning the gap. The CDR3 sequence is 13 residues long. The CDR3 DNA sequence: TGTGCTAGTGGTTTCGCGGGACCCGATGAGCAGTTCTTC. Protein sequence: CASGFAGPDEQFF.

The CDR3 nucleotides are TGTGCCAGCAGTCCCCAGGGAGGTTATGGCTACACCTTC. Protein: CASSPQGGYGYTF. The chain employs TRBV6-5 and TRBJ1-2; possibly TRBD1 for D (5 bases). Germline CDR1 reads MNHEY; CDR2 reads SVGAGI. Trimming removed 5 bases from V and 5 bases from J, with 12 bases in between. The CDR3 contains 13 residues.

The chain recombines TRBV4-1 with TRBJ2-7, with a weak D call TRBD1 (5 bases). Germline-derived CDR1 and CDR2 are MGHRA and YSYEKL. The V end lost 4 bases, the J end lost 3 bases, and 10 bases lay between the germline ends. This CDR3 has 13 residues. The CDR3, as DNA: TGCGCCAGCAGCCCAGATCAGGGCTACGAGCAGTACTTC. It yields the protein CASSPDQGYEQYF.

The gene calls are TRBV6-5 and TRBJ2-5, with no clear D. The CDR3 has 14 amino acids. Germline loops: CDR1 MNHEY, CDR2 SVGAGI. Trimming removed 0 bases at V and 2 bases at J, with 7 bases between. The CDR3 here is CASSYSFPQETQYF. CDR3 sequence (DNA): TGTGCCAGCAGTTACTCGTTCCCGCAAGAGACCCAGTACTTC.

The table lists this clone with a few counts. The chain couples TRBV19 to TRBJ1-1; the match to TRBD1 covers 7 bases. The CDR3 sequence is 15 residues long. Germline CDR1 is LNHDA and CDR2 is SQIVND (reference sequence). V lost 5 bases to trimming and J lost 0 bases; unmatched junction nucleotides: 6. CDR3 residues: CASSFPTGVNTEAFF. CDR3 coding DNA: TGTGCCAGTAGTTTTCCCACAGGGGTGAACACTGAAGCTTTCTTT.

This chain connects TRBV3-1 (or the pseudogene TRBV3-2) to TRBJ2-1; 14 bases line up with TRBD2. CDR3 length: 16 amino acids. Germline CDR1 and CDR2: LGHDT and YNNKEL (reference sequence). J was trimmed by 8 bases and V by 1 base; bases with no gene match: 4. This CDR3 is CASSQGLAGGPHEQFF. DNA for the CDR3: TGTGCCAGCAGCCAAGGACTAGCGGGAGGGCCCCATGAGCAGTTCTTC.

This clone has only one observation. The chain uses TRBV25-1 and TRBJ1-4; no clear D. Germline CDR1 MGHDK, CDR2 SYGVNS. This CDR3 spans 15 amino acids. The V gene lost 4 bases and the J gene lost 6 bases, with 15 bases spanning the gap. The chain's CDR3 is CASSGPKEGYEKLFF. CDR3 DNA sequence: TGTGCCAGCAGTGGCCCCAAGGAGGGCTATGAAAAACTGTTTTTT.

The chain uses TRBV3-1 (or the pseudogene TRBV3-2) and TRBJ1-1; D not certain. Per germline, CDR1 LGHDT and CDR2 YNNKEL (reference sequence). This CDR3 is 13 amino acids long. Deletions cut 1 base from V and 11 bases from J, with 14 bases between. The CDR3 DNA is TGTGCCAGCAGCCAAGTTATGGCAGGTTTGGCTTTCTTT. It yields the protein CASSQVMAGLAFF.

The V and J genes are TRBV7-2 and TRBJ2-7, with D tentatively TRBD2 (6 bases). Germline CDR1 SGHTA, CDR2 FQGNSA. The CDR3 loop spans 15 amino acids. Trimming took 0 bases from V and 1 from J, leaving 10 bases between them. DNA of the CDR3: TGTGCCAGCAGCTTAGCCTCTCTAGCGTCCTACGAGCAGTACTTC. It yields the protein CASSLASLASYEQYF.